The 32 T cell receptor beta chains below were found in one sample sequenced in a study of type 1 regulatory T cells. One entry per CDR3 protein, called by TCRdb with MiXCR from the reads. Seen here are 80,000 to 100,000 distinct CDR3 sequences, 25% to 40% observed once, and the top ten hold 2% to 2.5%. What was sequenced was CD4+ T cells, either the whole sample or a sorted fraction (not recorded which). Every receptor here comes from a human donor in good health.

This clonotype has a handful of counts. The rearrangement joins TRBV5-1 to TRBJ2-7, with 14 bases identical to TRBD2. V was clipped by 4 bases and J by 6 bases; unmatched bases: 9. Germline loops: CDR1 SGHRS, CDR2 YFSETQ. The CDR3 loop spans 16 amino acids. The CDR3 nucleotides are TGCGCCAGCAGCGCGCCGGGACTAGCGGGAGTCAGCGAGCAGTACTTC. It translates to CASSAPGLAGVSEQYF.

This clonotype was seen only a few times. CDR3 nucleotides: TGCGCCAGCAGCTTCCGGGACATCACAGATACGCAGTATTTT. Amino acid sequence: CASSFRDITDTQYF. This rearrangement joins TRBV5-1 to TRBJ2-3; a possible D gene is TRBD1 (6 bases). Germline V gene data show CDR1 as SGHRS and CDR2 as YFSETQ. The CDR3 length is 14 residues. The V end lost 2 bases, the J end lost 2 bases, and 9 bases lay between the germline ends.

This clonotype has only a few counts. The chain has TRBV10-3 and TRBJ2-3, with D perhaps TRBD1 or TRBD2 (5 bases each). The CDR3 length is 12 residues. Trimming took off 9 bases at V and 3 bases at J, with 10 bases between the two ends. Germline CDR1 is ENHRY and CDR2 is SYGVKD. The CDR3 nucleotides read TGTGCCATACGGGACCAAACAGATACGCAGTATTTT. Encoded protein: CAIRDQTDTQYF.

The chain couples TRBV12-3 or TRBV12-4 to TRBJ1-5; 7 bases agree with TRBD1. CDR3 size: 14 residues. Trimming removed 6 bases from V and 4 bases from J; junction bases left unmatched: 6. The CDR3 nucleotides are TGTGCCAGCAGACCCACAGGGGAGAATCAGCCCCAGCATTTT. Protein: CASRPTGENQPQHF.

In its sample, this clonotype was seen once. Sequence at one end of the junction differs from germline and may be a read error. The chain recombines TRBV11-2 with TRBJ2-1; TRBD2 matches 9 bases. The CDR3 loop spans 15 amino acids. The germline gives CDR1 SGHAT, CDR2 FQNNGV. The CDR3 protein is CASRTGTSFGNAQFF. CDR3 in DNA: TGTGCCAGCAGAACCGGGACTAGCTTCGGCAATGCGCAGTTCTTC.

This clonotype was found a few times. This chain uses TRBV4-2 with TRBJ1-5, with a weak D call TRBD1 (6 bases). V dropped 4 bases and J dropped 0 bases, with 10 bases sitting between them. The germline CDR1 and CDR2 sequences are LGHNA and YNFKEQ. The CDR3 consists of 15 residues. The CDR3 region has the DNA TGTGCCAGCAGCCCTGGACAGCATAGCAATCAGCCCCAGCATTTT. This encodes CASSPGQHSNQPQHF.

The rearrangement uses TRBV3-1 and TRBJ2-3, with D uncertain. The V gene lost 6 bases and the J gene lost 5 bases, with 15 bases spanning the gap. Looked up from germline, CDR1 is LGHDT and CDR2 is YNNKEL (reference sequence). This CDR3 has 14 residues. The CDR3 region is CASSHSLVEDTQYF. The CDR3 DNA reads TGTGCCAGCAGTCACTCCTTGGTCGAAGATACGCAGTATTTT.

The genes are TRBV14 and TRBJ2-1; 9 positions match TRBD1. This CDR3 comprises 16 residues. The J segment lost 7 bases and the V segment lost 4 bases, leaving 11 bases of the junction unmatched. The germline CDR1 and CDR2 sequences are SGHDN and FVKESK. The CDR3 DNA follows: TGTGCCAGCAGCCTCAATAGGGGGACAGGGAGGAATGAGCAGTTCTTC. It codes for CASSLNRGTGRNEQFF.

This clonotype is a singleton in its sample. One junction end disagrees with the germline gene, perhaps due to a read error. This chain links TRBV5-4 with TRBJ2-4; 12 nucleotides line up with TRBD2. Germline V gene data show CDR1 as SGHNT and CDR2 as YYREEE (reference sequence). CDR3 length: 16 residues. CDR3 loop: CASSQRLAGAENIQYF. The CDR3 DNA reads as TGTGCCAGCAGCCAGAGACTAGCGGGAGCCGAAAACATTCAGTACTTC.

This chain connects TRBV19 to TRBJ2-3, with D maybe TRBD1 (5 bases). Trimming cost V 7 bases and J 6 bases, with 8 bases left between them. CDR3 size: 11 residues. Germline V gives CDR1 LNHDA, CDR2 SQIVND (reference sequence). The CDR3 nucleotides read TGTGCCAGTATGGCAGGGGATACGCAGTATTTT. Translating gives CASMAGDTQYF.

The V and J genes are TRBV5-5 and TRBJ2-3; tentatively, D is TRBD2 (6 bases). The CDR3 totals 18 residues. Germline CDR1 and CDR2: SGHKS and YYEKEE (reference sequence). Trimming removed 4 bases from V and 2 bases from J, with 23 bases in between. The CDR3 sequence: CASSTTGSSGRLTDTQYF. The CDR3 nucleotides read TGTGCCAGCAGCACGACGGGGAGTAGCGGACGACTCACAGATACGCAGTATTTT.

The chain has TRBV20-1 and TRBJ2-3; TRBD2 matches 9 bases. CDR1 is DFQATT and CDR2 is SNEGSKA in the germline V gene (reference sequence). With V trimmed by 2 bases and J by 6 bases, 3 bases remained unmatched. CDR3 size: 13 residues. CDR3 amino acids: CSARLAGMDTQYF. DNA of the CDR3: TGCAGTGCTAGACTAGCGGGAATGGATACGCAGTATTTT.

The sample holds a few counts of this clonotype. In nucleotides, the CDR3 is TGCAGTGCTAGAACGACTGATGGGTTAGGGACCCAGTACTTC. Encoded protein: CSARTTDGLGTQYF. The rearrangement joins TRBV20-1 to TRBJ2-5; no reliable D call. V lost 2 bases and J lost 7, with 17 bases in between. Germline V gives CDR1 DFQATT, CDR2 SNEGSKA (reference sequence). CDR3 length equals 14 residues.

There are a few counts of this clonotype. The chain employs TRBV21-1 and TRBJ1-1; the D segment call TRBD1 is taken from the table without a DNA check. TRBV21-1 is annotated as a pseudogene. This CDR3 is 15 amino acids long. CDR3 amino acids: CASSIRDREGTEAFF. The CDR3 DNA sequence: TGTGCCAGCAGCATTAGAGACAGGGAAGGCACTGAAGCTTTCTTT.

This clonotype was counted between two and nine times. The chain combines TRBV3-1 with TRBJ2-1; 14 positions agree with TRBD2. The CDR3 totals 17 residues. The V gene end was trimmed by 0 bases and the J gene end by 8 bases; junction bases not matched to a gene: 6. Germline loops: CDR1 LGHDT, CDR2 YNNKEL (reference sequence). The CDR3 reads CASSQETRLAGGDEQFF. The CDR3 coding sequence is TGTGCCAGCAGCCAAGAAACGAGACTAGCGGGAGGGGATGAGCAGTTCTTC.

This clonotype was seen a handful of times. The rearrangement links TRBV30 to TRBJ2-1, with unresolved D. The CDR3 runs 12 residues. Trimming removed 4 bases at V and 15 bases at J, with 19 bases between. CDR1 is GTSNPN, CDR2 SVGIG, per germline (reference sequence). Here the CDR3 reads CAWTLTATGRFF. As DNA, the CDR3 is TGTGCCTGGACACTTACGGCTACCGGGCGGTTCTTC.

V gene TRBV29-1 combines with J gene TRBJ2-7; 12 bases line up with TRBD2. Losses at the gene ends were 0 bases for V and 5 bases for J; bases not matched to a gene: 8. The CDR3 runs to 16 residues. Germline CDR1 and CDR2: SQVTM and ANQGSEA. In DNA, the CDR3 is TGCAGCGTTGAAGAGAAGCTAGCGGGAGGGTACAACGAGCAGTACTTC. Protein product: CSVEEKLAGGYNEQYF.

As concerns this clonotype: At one end the junction does not follow the germline gene, possibly because of a read error. The rearrangement joins TRBV7-2 to TRBJ1-5, with D possibly TRBD1 on 6 matching bases. The CDR3 covers 15 residues. Germline CDR1 SGHTA, CDR2 FQGNSA. The DNA of the CDR3 is TGTGCCAGCAGCTTAGGGGGGGCACACAATCAGCCCCGGCATTTT. As protein: CASSLGGAHNQPRHF.

This chain uses TRBV20-1 with TRBJ2-1; 8 bases match TRBD1. Germline trimming cut 6 bases from V and 7 bases from J; bases unmatched to any gene: 11. This CDR3 region has 14 residues. The germline gives CDR1 DFQATT, CDR2 SNEGSKA (reference sequence). The CDR3 nucleotides read TGCAGTGCGGACTTCGGGACAGGATATAATGAGCAGTTCTTC. As protein: CSADFGTGYNEQFF.

This clonotype was seen only a few times. V is TRBV20-1 and J is TRBJ1-4; D uncertain. Germline lookup yields CDR1 DFQATT and CDR2 SNEGSKA (reference sequence). The CDR3 is made up of 13 amino acids. V was pared by 2 bases and J by 3 bases, with 7 bases between. CDR3 protein: CSARLSSNEKLFF. In DNA, the CDR3 is TGCAGTGCTAGACTCTCTTCTAATGAAAAACTGTTTTTT.

The chain has TRBV7-3 and TRBJ2-1; 7 bases fit TRBD1. CDR3 size: 15 residues. With 5 bases clipped from V and 4 bases from J, the junction kept 8 bases outside the gene matches. CDR1 is SGHTA, CDR2 FQGTGA, per germline. The CDR3 here is CASSPGTANYNEQFF. The CDR3 DNA reads as TGTGCCAGCAGCCCAGGGACAGCTAATTACAATGAGCAGTTCTTC.

This clonotype has a handful of counts. The chain couples TRBV27 to TRBJ2-7, with TRBD2 matching over 10 bases. This CDR3 has 14 amino acids. Germline trimming cut 10 bases from V and 1 base from J; bases unmatched to any gene: 7. Per the germline V gene, CDR1 is MNHEY and CDR2 is SMNVEV (reference sequence). The CDR3 here is CATIRTSGSYEQYF. CDR3 coding DNA: TGTGCCACGATCCGGACTAGCGGTTCCTACGAGCAGTACTTC.

There are a few counts of this clonotype. V gene TRBV29-1 combines with J gene TRBJ2-6; TRBD1 agrees at 11 bases. Germline CDR1 SQVTM, CDR2 ANQGSEA. J lost 4 bases, V lost 6 bases, and 8 bases had no gene match. The CDR3 runs to 16 residues. CDR3 nucleotides: TGCAGCGTAGCCGGGACAGGGGGGCAGGGGGCCAACGTCCTGACTTTC. It specifies CSVAGTGGQGANVLTF.

In this sample, this clonotype turned up a few times. The rearrangement joins TRBV7-2 to TRBJ2-7; D could derive from TRBD1 or TRBD2 (6 bases each). The germline CDR1 and CDR2 sequences are SGHTA and FQGNSA. V was cut by 5 bases and J by 2 bases, with 16 bases left in between. CDR3 length: 15 residues. This CDR3 is CASSENRAGTYEQYF. Here the CDR3 DNA reads TGTGCCAGCAGCGAAAACAGGGCGGGAACCTACGAGCAGTACTTC.

The CDR3 sequence is CASSDGLDTDTQYF. CDR3 in DNA: TGCGCCAGCAGCGACGGGCTAGATACAGATACGCAGTATTTT. The chain couples TRBV5-1 to TRBJ2-3; D is unresolved. Trimming shortened V by 4 bases and J by 3 bases, and 12 bases separated the two germline ends. Germline CDR1 and CDR2: SGHRS and YFSETQ. This CDR3 spans 14 amino acids.

This clonotype has more than one count but fewer than ten. CDR3 DNA sequence: TGCGCCAGCAGCATTCCCGGCGTGGATCAAGAGACCCAGTACTTC. Amino acid sequence: CASSIPGVDQETQYF. The V and J genes are TRBV5-1 and TRBJ2-5, with D unresolved. Germline-derived CDR1 and CDR2 are SGHRS and YFSETQ. The V gene lost 4 bases and the J gene lost 2 bases, with 15 bases spanning the gap. The CDR3 runs 15 residues.

This clonotype was seen many times. The rearrangement uses TRBV5-1 and TRBJ2-5; 7 bases are shared with TRBD1. The trim removed 3 bases at V and 1 base at J, leaving 3 bases unmatched. Germline V gives CDR1 SGHRS, CDR2 YFSETQ. The CDR3 sequence is 14 residues long. CDR3: CASSSRDSQETQYF. Here the CDR3 DNA reads TGCGCCAGCAGCTCCCGGGACAGCCAAGAGACCCAGTACTTC.

This clonotype appeared a few times. CDR3 bases: TGTGCCAGCAGCTTAGTAGTCCGGACAGGGAGCACTGAAGCTTTCTTT. Residues: CASSLVVRTGSTEAFF. The chain employs TRBV7-2 and TRBJ1-1; TRBD1 agrees at 8 bases. This CDR3 is built from 16 residues. V dropped 1 base and J dropped 4; count of bases not matched to a gene: 8. From germline, CDR1 is SGHTA and CDR2 FQGNSA.

V gene TRBV6-1 combines with J gene TRBJ1-6; TRBD1 matches 8 bases. CDR3 length: 13 amino acids. CDR1 and CDR2 (germline): MNHNS, SASEGT. With V trimmed by 6 bases and J by 7 bases, 2 bases remained unmatched. The CDR3 nucleotides are TGTGCCAGCAGATGGACAGGGAATTCACCCCTCCACTTT. Its translation is CASRWTGNSPLHF.

This clonotype was recorded a few times. V and J are TRBV7-9 and TRBJ2-7, with a possible D match to TRBD1 (5 bases). This CDR3 has 14 amino acids. The V and J ends lost 1 base and 4 bases respectively, with 11 bases between them. CDR1 and CDR2 (germline): SEHNR, FQNEAQ (reference sequence). DNA for the CDR3: TGTGCCAGCAGCTTAGAAACAGGCGTTTACGAGCAGTACTTC. As protein: CASSLETGVYEQYF.

The chain combines TRBV5-6 with TRBJ1-2; D remains unclear. V gave up 5 bases and J gave up 5 bases, with 10 bases separating them. The CDR3 spans 12 residues. Germline values: CDR1 SGHDT, CDR2 YYEEEE. The CDR3 is CASSVGSYGYTF. DNA for the CDR3: TGTGCCAGCAGTGTGGGGTCTTATGGCTACACCTTC.

The rearrangement joins TRBV2 to TRBJ1-5, with TRBD1 matching over 8 bases. The CDR3 is made up of 16 amino acids. The V gene end was trimmed by 3 bases and the J gene end by 6 bases; junction bases not matched to a gene: 10. Germline values: CDR1 SNHLY, CDR2 FYNNEI. CDR3 residues: CASSDRLSGGTQPQHF. CDR3 coding DNA: TGTGCCAGCAGTGATAGACTTTCAGGGGGCACTCAGCCCCAGCATTTT.